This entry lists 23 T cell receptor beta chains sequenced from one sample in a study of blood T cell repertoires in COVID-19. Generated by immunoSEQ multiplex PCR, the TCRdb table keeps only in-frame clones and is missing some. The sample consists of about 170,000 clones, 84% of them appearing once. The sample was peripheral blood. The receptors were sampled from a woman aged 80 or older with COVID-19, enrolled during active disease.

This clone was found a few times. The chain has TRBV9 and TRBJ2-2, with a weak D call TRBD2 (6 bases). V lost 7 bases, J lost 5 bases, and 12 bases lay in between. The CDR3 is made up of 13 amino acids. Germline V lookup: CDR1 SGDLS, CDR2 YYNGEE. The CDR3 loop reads CASSIGGTGELFF. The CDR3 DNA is TGTGCCAGCTCAATTGGGGGGACCGGGGAGCTGTTTTTT.

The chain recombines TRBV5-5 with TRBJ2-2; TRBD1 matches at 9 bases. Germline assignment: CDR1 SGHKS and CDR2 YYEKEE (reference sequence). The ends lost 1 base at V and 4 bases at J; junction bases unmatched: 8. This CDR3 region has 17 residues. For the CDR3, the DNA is TGTGCCAGCAGCTTGCTGACCGGGACAGGGTCCACCGGGGAGCTGTTTTTT. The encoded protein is CASSLLTGTGSTGELFF.

CDR3 DNA: TGTGCTAGTGGTTTGGTACTGGCTGAGCGGGGGGTATCGGCAGTCGAGCAGTACTTC. Its translation: CASGLVLAERGVSAVEQYF. The chain couples TRBV12-5 to TRBJ2-7, with 9 bases that match TRBD2. This CDR3 spans 19 amino acids. Germline CDR1 and CDR2: LGHNT and FRNRAP. V was pared by 0 bases and J by 6 bases, with 18 bases of the junction left unmatched.

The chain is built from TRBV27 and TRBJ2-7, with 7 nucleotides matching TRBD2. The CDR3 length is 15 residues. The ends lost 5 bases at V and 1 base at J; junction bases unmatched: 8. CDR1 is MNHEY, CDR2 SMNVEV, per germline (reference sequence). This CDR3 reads CASSTSAGGSYEQYF. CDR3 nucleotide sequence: TGTGCCAGCAGTACTAGCGCCGGCGGGTCCTACGAGCAGTACTTC.

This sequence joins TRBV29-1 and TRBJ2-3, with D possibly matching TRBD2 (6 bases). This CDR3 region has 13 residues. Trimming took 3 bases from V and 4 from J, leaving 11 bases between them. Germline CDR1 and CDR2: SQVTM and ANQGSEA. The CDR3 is CSVEVPGADTQYF. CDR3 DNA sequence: TGCAGCGTTGAGGTTCCGGGGGCAGATACGCAGTATTTT.

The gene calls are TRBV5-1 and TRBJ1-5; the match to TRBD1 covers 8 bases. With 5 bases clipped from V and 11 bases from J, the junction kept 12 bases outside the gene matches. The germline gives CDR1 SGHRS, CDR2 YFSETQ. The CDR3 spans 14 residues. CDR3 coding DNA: TGCGCCAGCAGTTCCGGGACAGGAGAATCAGCCCAGCATTTT. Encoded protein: CASSSGTGESAQHF. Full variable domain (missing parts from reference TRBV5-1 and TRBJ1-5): KAGVTQTPRYLIKTRGQQVTLSCSPISGHRSVSWYQQTPGQGLQFLFEYFSETQRNKGNFPGRFSGRQFSNSRSEMNVSTLELGDSALYLCASSSGTGESAQHFGDGTRLSIL.

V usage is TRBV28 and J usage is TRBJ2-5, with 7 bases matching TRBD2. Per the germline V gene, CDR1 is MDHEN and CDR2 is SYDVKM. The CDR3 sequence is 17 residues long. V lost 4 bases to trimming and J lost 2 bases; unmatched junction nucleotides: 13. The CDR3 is CASSSSGATSSQETQYF. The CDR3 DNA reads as TGTGCCAGCAGTTCGAGCGGGGCTACCTCATCACAAGAGACCCAGTACTTC.

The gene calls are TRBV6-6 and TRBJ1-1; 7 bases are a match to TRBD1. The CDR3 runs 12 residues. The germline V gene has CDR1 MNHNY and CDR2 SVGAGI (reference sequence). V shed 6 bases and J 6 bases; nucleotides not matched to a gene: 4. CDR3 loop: CASRQGWAEAFF. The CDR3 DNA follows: TGTGCCAGCAGACAGGGGTGGGCTGAAGCTTTCTTT.

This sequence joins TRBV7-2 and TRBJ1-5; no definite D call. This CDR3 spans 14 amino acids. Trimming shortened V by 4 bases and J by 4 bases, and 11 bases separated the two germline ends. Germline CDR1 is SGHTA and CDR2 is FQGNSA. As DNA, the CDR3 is TGTGCCAGCAGCTCGGTGCGCGAGAATCAGCCCCAGCATTTT. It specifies CASSSVRENQPQHF.

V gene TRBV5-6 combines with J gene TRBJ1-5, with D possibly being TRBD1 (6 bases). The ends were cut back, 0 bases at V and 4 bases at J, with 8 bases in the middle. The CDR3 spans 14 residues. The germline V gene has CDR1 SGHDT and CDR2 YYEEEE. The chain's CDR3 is CASSLGRGNQPQHF. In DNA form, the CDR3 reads TGTGCCAGCAGCTTGGGCAGGGGAAATCAGCCCCAGCATTTT. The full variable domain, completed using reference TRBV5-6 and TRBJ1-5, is DAGVTQSPTHLIKTRGQQVTLRCSPKSGHDTVSWYQQALGQGPQFIFQYYEEEERQRGNFPDRFSGHQFPNYSSELNVNALLLGDSALYLCASSLGRGNQPQHFGDGTRLSIL.

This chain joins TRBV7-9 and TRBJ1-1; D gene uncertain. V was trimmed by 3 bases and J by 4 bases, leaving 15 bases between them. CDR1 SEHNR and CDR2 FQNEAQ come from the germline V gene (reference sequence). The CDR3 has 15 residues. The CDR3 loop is CASSFPTGMGTEAFF. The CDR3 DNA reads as TGTGCCAGCAGCTTCCCGACCGGGATGGGCACTGAAGCTTTCTTT. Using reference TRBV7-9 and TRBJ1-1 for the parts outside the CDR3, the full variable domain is DTGVSQNPRHKITKRGQNVTFRCDPISEHNRLYWYRQTLGQGPEFLTYFQNEAQLEKSRLLSDRFSAERPKGSFSTLEIQRTEQGDSAMYLCASSFPTGMGTEAFFGQGTRLTVV.

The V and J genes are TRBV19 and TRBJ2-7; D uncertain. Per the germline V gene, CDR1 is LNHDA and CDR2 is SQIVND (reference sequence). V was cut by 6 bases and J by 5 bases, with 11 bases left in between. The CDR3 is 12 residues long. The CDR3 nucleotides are TGTGCCAGTAGCCCCCAGAATAACGAGCAGTACTTC. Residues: CASSPQNNEQYF. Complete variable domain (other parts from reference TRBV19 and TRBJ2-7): DGGITQSPKYLFRKEGQNVTLSCEQNLNHDAMYWYRQDPGQGLRLIYYSQIVNDFQKGDIAEGYSVSREKKESFPLTVTSAQKNPTAFYLCASSPQNNEQYFGPGTRLTVT.

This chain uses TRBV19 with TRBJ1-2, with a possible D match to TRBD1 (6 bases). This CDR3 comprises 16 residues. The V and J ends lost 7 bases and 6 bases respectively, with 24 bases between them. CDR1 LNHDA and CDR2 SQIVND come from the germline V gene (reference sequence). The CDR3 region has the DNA TGTGCCAGTACTACCCTTAGGGGGGGCATTGAGAATGGCTACACCTTC. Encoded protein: CASTTLRGGIENGYTF.

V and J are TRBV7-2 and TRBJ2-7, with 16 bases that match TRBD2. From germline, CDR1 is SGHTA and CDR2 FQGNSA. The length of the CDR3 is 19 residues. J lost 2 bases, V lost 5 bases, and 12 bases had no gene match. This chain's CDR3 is CASSLLPGLAGGPAYEQYF. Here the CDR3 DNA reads TGTGCCAGCAGCCTGCTCCCGGGACTAGCGGGAGGGCCAGCCTACGAGCAGTACTTC. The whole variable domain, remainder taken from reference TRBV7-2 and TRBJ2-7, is GAGVSQSPSNKVTEKGKDVELRCDPISGHTALYWYRQSLGQGLEFLIYFQGNSAPDKSGLPSDRFSAERTGGSVSTLTIQRTQQEDSAVYLCASSLLPGLAGGPAYEQYFGPGTRLTVT.

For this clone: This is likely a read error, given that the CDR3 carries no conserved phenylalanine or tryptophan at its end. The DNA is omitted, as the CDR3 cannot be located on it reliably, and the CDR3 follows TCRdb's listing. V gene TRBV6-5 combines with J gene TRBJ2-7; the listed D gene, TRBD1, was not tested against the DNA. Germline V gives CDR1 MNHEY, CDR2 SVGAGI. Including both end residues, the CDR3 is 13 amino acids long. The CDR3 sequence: CASRSPGQGSWWI.

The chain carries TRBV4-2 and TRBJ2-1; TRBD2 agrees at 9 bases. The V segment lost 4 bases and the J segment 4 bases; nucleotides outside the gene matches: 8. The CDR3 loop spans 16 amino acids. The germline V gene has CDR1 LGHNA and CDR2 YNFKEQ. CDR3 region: CASSPGFAGGYNEQFF. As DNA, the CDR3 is TGTGCCAGCAGCCCCGGTTTCGCGGGAGGGTACAATGAGCAGTTCTTC.

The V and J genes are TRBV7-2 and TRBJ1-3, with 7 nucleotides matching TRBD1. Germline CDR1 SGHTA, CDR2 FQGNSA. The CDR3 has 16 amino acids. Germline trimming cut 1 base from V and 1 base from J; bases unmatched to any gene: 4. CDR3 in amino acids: CASSLVQGVSGNTIYF. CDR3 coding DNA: TGTGCCAGCAGCTTAGTTCAGGGGGTATCTGGAAACACCATATATTTT.

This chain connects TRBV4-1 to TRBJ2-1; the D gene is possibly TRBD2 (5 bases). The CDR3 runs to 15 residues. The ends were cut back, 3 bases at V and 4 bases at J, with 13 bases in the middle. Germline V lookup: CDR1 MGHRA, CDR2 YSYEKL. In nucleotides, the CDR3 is TGCGCCAGCAGCCAGGCTTTAGCGAGGTACAATGAGCAGTTCTTC. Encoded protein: CASSQALARYNEQFF.

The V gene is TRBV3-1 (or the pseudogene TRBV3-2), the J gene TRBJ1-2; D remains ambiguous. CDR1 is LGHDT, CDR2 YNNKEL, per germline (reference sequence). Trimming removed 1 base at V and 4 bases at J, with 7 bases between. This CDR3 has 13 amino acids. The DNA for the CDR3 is TGTGCCAGCAGCCAAGGACCAGGCTATGGCTACACCTTC. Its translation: CASSQGPGYGYTF.

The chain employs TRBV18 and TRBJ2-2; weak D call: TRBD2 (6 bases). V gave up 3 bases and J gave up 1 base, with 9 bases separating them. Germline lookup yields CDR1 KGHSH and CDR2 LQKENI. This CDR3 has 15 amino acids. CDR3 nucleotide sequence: TGTGCCAGCTCACCGGAGGGTTGGAACACCGGGGAGCTGTTTTTT. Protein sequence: CASSPEGWNTGELFF.

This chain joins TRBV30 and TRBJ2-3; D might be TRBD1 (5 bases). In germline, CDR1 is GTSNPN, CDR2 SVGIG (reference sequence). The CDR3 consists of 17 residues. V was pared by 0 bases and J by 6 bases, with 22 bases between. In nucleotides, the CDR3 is TGTGCCTGGAGTGTAAAAGTGGGGCCGGGTAGTGTGGATACGCAGTATTTT. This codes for CAWSVKVGPGSVDTQYF.

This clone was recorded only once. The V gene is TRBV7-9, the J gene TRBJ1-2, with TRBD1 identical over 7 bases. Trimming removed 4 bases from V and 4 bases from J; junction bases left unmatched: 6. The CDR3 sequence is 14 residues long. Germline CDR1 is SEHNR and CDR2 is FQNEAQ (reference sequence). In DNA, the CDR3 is TGTGCCAGCAGCTCTTTTCCAGGGGGCTATGGCTACACCTTC. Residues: CASSSFPGGYGYTF.

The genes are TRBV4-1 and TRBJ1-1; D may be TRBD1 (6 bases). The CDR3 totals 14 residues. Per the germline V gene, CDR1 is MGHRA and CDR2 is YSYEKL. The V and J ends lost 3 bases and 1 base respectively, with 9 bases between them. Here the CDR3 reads CASSQMTGNTEAFF. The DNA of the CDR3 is TGCGCCAGCAGCCAGATGACAGGGAACACTGAAGCTTTCTTT.